This T cell receptor (beta chain) appears in the sequencing data of a study of CD8+ T cells in alopecia areata. Study results and caveats: Lesional scalp displayed greater clonality than normal scalp, most notably in alopecia totalis/universalis.

V was cut by 1 base and J by 7 bases, with 11 bases left in between. The CDR3 sequence is 13 residues long. The germline V gene has CDR1 LGHNA and CDR2 YNFKEQ. Noted treatment: oral pan-JAK inhibitor, 5-10 mg twice daily. Sequencing relied on a cDNA template that was reverse transcribed from extracted RNA. Libraries were prepared by immunoSEQ multiplex PCR; TCRdb keeps only in-frame clonotypes and omits some of them. The sample has around 150,000 clones, 75% to 85% seen once. Remarks on this clone: Its target is unknown.

The rearrangement links TRBV4-2 to TRBJ2-7; a possible D gene is TRBD2 (6 bases). This receptor was identified in a human donor with alopecia areata. Sample: CD8+ T cells sorted from blood, taken at week 4, from a patient treated with tofacitinib. CDR3 sequence reads: CASSQVGGREQYF. CDR3 in DNA: TGTGCCAGCAGCCAAGTGGGAGGTCGGGAGCAGTACTTC.